The 6 T cell receptor beta chains below come from one sample, sequenced in a study of shared clonotypes between healthy human individuals. TCRdb's table, derived via immunoSEQ multiplex PCR, lists solely in-frame clones and lacks some. The data contain roughly 2.4 million clones, around 95% of them singletons. The sequencing input was naive CD4+ T cells sorted from blood. As to subset: CD45RA+ positively selected. All receptors come from a man younger than 35 in good health.

This clone was detected only a few times. At the DNA level, this CDR3 is encoded by other sequences in the same sample as well. The CDR3 protein is CASSSGAYEQYF. CDR3 in DNA: TGTGCCAGCAGCTCCGGGGCCTACGAGCAGTACTTC. The chain carries TRBV5-4 and TRBJ2-7, with D maybe TRBD2 (5 bases). The V gene lost 3 bases and the J gene lost 2 bases, with 6 bases spanning the gap. Germline-derived CDR1 and CDR2 are SGHNT and YYREEE (reference sequence). The CDR3 covers 12 residues.

The V and J genes are TRBV7-3 and TRBJ2-7, with 7 bases matching TRBD2. The junction had 11 bases not matched to a gene; V was cut back by 4 bases and J by 5 bases. The germline gives CDR1 SGHTA, CDR2 FQGTGA. This CDR3 is built from 15 residues. CDR3 DNA sequence: TGTGCCAGCAGCTCCATTAGGACTAGGATCGACGAGCAGTACTTC. Translating it yields CASSSIRTRIDEQYF.

V and J are TRBV2 and TRBJ2-3; either TRBD1 or TRBD2 may supply D (6 bases each). Germline V gene sequence: CDR1 SNHLY, CDR2 FYNNEI. V dropped 2 bases and J dropped 1 base, with 10 bases sitting between them. This CDR3 spans 15 amino acids. Here the CDR3 reads CASSEPGGRTDTQYF. CDR3 bases: TGTGCCAGCAGTGAACCCGGGGGCCGCACAGATACGCAGTATTTT.

The gene calls are TRBV4-1 and TRBJ2-1, with a possible D match to TRBD2 (6 bases). Trimming removed 4 bases from V and 9 bases from J, with 19 bases in between. The CDR3 has 15 residues. CDR1 is MGHRA and CDR2 is YSYEKL in the germline V gene. CDR3 in amino acids: CASSPQFGLNFEQFF. CDR3 nucleotides: TGCGCCAGCAGCCCGCAATTTGGACTAAACTTTGAGCAGTTCTTC.

This clone came up once. Other DNA sequences of this sample code for an identical CDR3. The chain employs TRBV7-2 and TRBJ2-7, with D hard to call. This CDR3 is built from 14 residues. Germline V gene sequence: CDR1 SGHTA, CDR2 FQGNSA. The V and J ends lost 4 bases and 0 bases respectively, with 10 bases between them. In nucleotides, the CDR3 is TGTGCCAGCAGCTCCTCCGGGTCCTCCTACGAGCAGTACTTC. Translation gives CASSSSGSSYEQYF.

The rearrangement joins TRBV7-2 to TRBJ2-3; TRBD2 matches 15 bases. The CDR3 loop spans 16 amino acids. J lost 6 bases, V lost 4 bases, and 5 bases had no gene match. Germline V gene lookup returns CDR1 SGHTA and CDR2 FQGNSA. The CDR3 reads CASSSGLAGGGDTQYF. CDR3 DNA: TGTGCCAGCAGCTCGGGACTAGCGGGGGGCGGGGATACGCAGTATTTT.